This T cell receptor beta chain was recorded in a study of T cells after yellow fever vaccination. At least ten counts were recorded for this clonotype. TCRdb re-analysed the 5' RACE reads in MiXCR, keeping a single row per CDR3 protein. The sample yields about 240,000 distinct CDR3 sequences, 6.9% seen once. The CDR3 contains 16 residues. With 2 bases clipped from V and 10 bases from J, the junction kept 13 bases outside the gene matches. The V gene's germline CDR1 is SGHVS and CDR2 FNYEAQ. This material consisted of CD4+ T cells sorted from PBMCs, taken 15 days after the yellow fever booster vaccination. The rearrangement links TRBV7-6 to TRBJ2-1; TRBD2 matches 8 bases. The clonotype comes from a man aged 30 to 45 who received the YFV17D yellow fever vaccine. The CDR3 reads CASSLTDSGTLAEQFF. In DNA, the CDR3 is TGTGCCAGCAGCTTAACGGATAGCGGGACGCTTGCGGAGCAGTTCTTC.